These 21 T cell receptor beta chains came from one sample sequenced in a study. MiXCR, applied by TCRdb to the RT-PCR reads, yields one record per CDR3 protein. The repertoire includes about 700,000 distinct CDR3 sequences, approximately 15% of them detected once, and 3.6% sits in the top ten. The sample comprised memory CD4+ T cells from blood. Every receptor here comes from a female donor in good health, serving as a healthy control.

This clonotype was observed a handful of times. The genes are TRBV6-5 and TRBJ2-7; D ambiguous. The CDR3 is 15 residues long. CDR1 and CDR2 (germline): MNHEY, SVGAGI. Trimming left V 6 bases short and J 0 bases short, with 15 bases between. The CDR3 bases are TGTGCCAGCAGGCCTACGGGCCGGCCCTCCTACGAGCAGTACTTC. Its protein product is CASRPTGRPSYEQYF.

The J gene is TRBJ1-6, the V gene TRBV5-1, with D tentatively TRBD1 (5 bases). This CDR3 comprises 14 residues. CDR1 is SGHRS, CDR2 YFSETQ, per germline. V shed 4 bases and J shed 6 bases, with 11 bases lying between them. The CDR3 sequence: CASSPGRPNSPLHF. CDR3 nucleotide sequence: TGCGCCAGCAGCCCGGGACGGCCTAATTCACCCCTCCACTTT.

This clonotype was seen a few times. The chain links TRBV20-1 to TRBJ1-5, with no clear D. CDR3 length equals 13 residues. Germline CDR1 reads DFQATT; CDR2 reads SNEGSKA (reference sequence). V shed 4 bases and J shed 2 bases, with 9 bases lying between them. The chain's CDR3 is CSANVGGNQPQHF. In nucleotides, the CDR3 is TGCAGTGCTAATGTTGGCGGCAATCAGCCCCAGCATTTT.

This clonotype was detected ten times or more. The chain combines TRBV12-3 or TRBV12-4 with TRBJ2-7; possibly TRBD2 for D (5 bases). CDR3 length equals 13 residues. V was pared by 5 bases and J by 7 bases, with 15 bases between. Here the CDR3 reads CASSPVRVGEQYF. In nucleotides, the CDR3 is TGTGCCAGCAGTCCAGTGAGGGTGGGAGAGCAGTACTTC.

This clonotype was observed at least ten times. The rearrangement uses TRBV5-1 and TRBJ2-5, with TRBD2 identical over 8 bases. Trimming took 5 bases from V and 3 from J; bases not matched to a gene: 3. CDR3 size: 13 residues. The germline V gene encodes CDR1 SGHRS and CDR2 YFSETQ. CDR3 protein: CASSSGIEETQYF. DNA of the CDR3: TGCGCCAGCAGTAGCGGGATTGAAGAGACCCAGTACTTC.

This clonotype has a handful of counts. J is TRBJ2-7 and V is TRBV10-3; 12 nucleotides match TRBD1. Per germline, CDR1 ENHRY and CDR2 SYGVKD. Losses at the gene ends were 7 bases for V and 5 bases for J; bases not matched to a gene: 3. The CDR3 has 13 amino acids. As DNA, the CDR3 is TGTGCCATCACTTGGGACAGGGGGCACGAGCAGTACTTC. Translation gives CAITWDRGHEQYF.

The rearrangement uses TRBV12-3 or TRBV12-4 and TRBJ1-4; no definite D call. The CDR3 runs 12 residues. V was shortened by 1 base and J by 13 bases, with 10 bases between the two germline ends. The CDR3 region has the DNA TGTGCCAGCAGTTTAGGGGAGGATACACTGTTTTTT. It yields the protein CASSLGEDTLFF.

The table lists this clonotype with many counts. This CDR3 reads CSVKTGAYEQYF. The CDR3 coding sequence is TGCAGCGTGAAGACAGGGGCGTACGAGCAGTACTTC. The chain carries TRBV29-1 and TRBJ2-7, with TRBD1 identical over 8 bases. Germline V gene sequence: CDR1 SQVTM, CDR2 ANQGSEA. V was clipped by 6 bases and J by 4 bases; unmatched bases: 5. This CDR3 has 12 residues.

This clonotype was observed a handful of times. The rearrangement links TRBV28 to TRBJ2-7, with 15 bases lining up with TRBD2. CDR3 length: 18 amino acids. CDR1 and CDR2 from the germline V gene are MDHEN and SYDVKM. The V segment lost 5 bases and the J segment 1 base; nucleotides outside the gene matches: 9. The CDR3 DNA follows: TGTGCCAGCAGTGCCCCGGGACTAGCGGGAGGTTTTTCCTACGAGCAGTACTTC. Amino acids: CASSAPGLAGGFSYEQYF.

The chain uses TRBV3-1 and TRBJ2-1, with 10 nucleotides matching TRBD2. V lost 0 bases to trimming and J lost 4 bases; unmatched junction nucleotides: 9. This CDR3 is built from 18 residues. Germline V CDR1 and CDR2: LGHDT, YNNKEL (reference sequence). The CDR3: CASSQDKREGLRYNEQFF. DNA of the CDR3: TGTGCCAGCAGCCAAGACAAGCGGGAGGGCCTAAGGTACAATGAGCAGTTCTTC.

The J gene is TRBJ2-3, the V gene TRBV20-1, with no clear D. The CDR3 totals 16 residues. The germline V gene has CDR1 DFQATT and CDR2 SNEGSKA (reference sequence). V was trimmed by 0 bases and J by 2 bases, leaving 15 bases between them. In DNA form, the CDR3 reads TGCAGTGCTAGAGATTTTCGGCAGACTTCCACAGATACGCAGTATTTT. Protein product: CSARDFRQTSTDTQYF.

The CDR3 sequence is CAISARKTGTTYEQYF. CDR3 DNA sequence: TGTGCCATCAGTGCCCGGAAGACAGGCACTACCTACGAGCAGTACTTC. The chain is built from TRBV10-3 and TRBJ2-7; D perhaps matches TRBD1 (6 bases). V lost 4 bases to trimming and J lost 2 bases, with 18 bases between them. In germline, CDR1 is ENHRY, CDR2 SYGVKD. The CDR3 length is 16 residues.

This clonotype was seen many times. This rearrangement joins TRBV6-5 to TRBJ1-2, with D perhaps matching TRBD1 (6 bases). Germline CDR1 is MNHEY and CDR2 is SVGAGI. Trimming stripped 7 bases from V and 4 bases from J, with 13 bases between. The CDR3 is made up of 13 amino acids. CDR3: CASMPGAGYGYTF. The CDR3 nucleotides are TGTGCCAGCATGCCGGGGGCAGGCTATGGCTACACCTTC.

The CDR3 DNA sequence: TGTGCCAGCAGTGGAGGACTAGCGCCGAGCTCCTACAATGAGCAGTTCTTC. Protein: CASSGGLAPSSYNEQFF. This chain joins TRBV28 and TRBJ2-1, with TRBD2 matching over 9 bases. CDR3 length equals 17 residues. Germline V gene data show CDR1 as MDHEN and CDR2 as SYDVKM. J lost 0 bases, V lost 5 bases, and 8 bases had no gene match.

This clonotype was seen ten or more times. This rearrangement joins TRBV29-1 to TRBJ2-2; a weak D match, TRBD2 (5 bases). The CDR3 is 14 amino acids. Germline CDR1 and CDR2: SQVTM and ANQGSEA. V dropped 3 bases and J dropped 3 bases, with 11 bases sitting between them. CDR3 sequence: CSVDPGYYTGELFF. Written as DNA, the CDR3 is TGCAGCGTTGATCCGGGATACTACACCGGGGAGCTGTTTTTT.

This clonotype was seen repeatedly, ten times or more. The rearrangement links TRBV6-2 or TRBV6-3 to TRBJ2-1; the match to TRBD1 covers 11 bases. The length of the CDR3 is 16 residues. CDR1 and CDR2 (germline): MNHEY, SVGEGT. V was clipped by 6 bases and J by 5 bases; unmatched bases: 9. The CDR3 spells CASRPAGTGGNNEQFF. CDR3 in DNA: TGTGCCAGCAGGCCTGCCGGGACAGGGGGGAACAATGAGCAGTTCTTC.

This clonotype was counted only a few times. This sequence joins TRBV11-2 and TRBJ2-3, with 7 bases that match TRBD1. Germline V gene data show CDR1 as SGHAT and CDR2 as FQNNGV. This CDR3 is built from 16 residues. With V trimmed by 4 bases and J by 0 bases, 7 bases remained unmatched. The CDR3 DNA reads as TGTGCCAGCAGCTCCGGGACAGCCTCTAGCACAGATACGCAGTATTTT. It translates to CASSSGTASSTDTQYF.

V usage is TRBV20-1 and J usage is TRBJ1-1, with D possibly being TRBD1 (6 bases). Trimming cost V 6 bases and J 4 bases, with 15 bases left between them. This CDR3 has 13 amino acids. The germline gives CDR1 DFQATT, CDR2 SNEGSKA (reference sequence). This chain's CDR3 is CSAGRTGPTEAFF. The CDR3 nucleotides read TGCAGTGCGGGACGTACAGGGCCCACTGAAGCTTTCTTT.

The chain recombines TRBV6-6 with TRBJ2-7; TRBD1 matches 12 bases. The CDR3 runs to 14 residues. Per germline, CDR1 MNHNY and CDR2 SVGAGI (reference sequence). V lost 6 bases to trimming and J lost 4 bases; unmatched junction nucleotides: 4. CDR3 amino acids: CASRRGQGAYEQYF. CDR3 bases: TGTGCCAGCAGAAGGGGACAGGGGGCTTACGAGCAGTACTTC.

A few counts support this clonotype. V is TRBV20-1 and J is TRBJ2-2, with TRBD2 as a possible D gene (6 bases). Trimming stripped 7 bases from V and 3 bases from J, with 18 bases between. The CDR3 spans 15 residues. Germline assignment: CDR1 DFQATT and CDR2 SNEGSKA (reference sequence). For the CDR3, the DNA is TGCAGTGTTAAAAATCCGCGGGGTTACACCGGGGAGCTGTTTTTT. As protein: CSVKNPRGYTGELFF.

This clonotype was counted between two and nine times. V usage is TRBV12-3 or TRBV12-4 and J usage is TRBJ2-2; TRBD1 might be the D (6 bases). V was cut by 8 bases and J by 2 bases, with 12 bases left in between. The CDR3 extends over 14 amino acids. The CDR3 DNA follows: TGTGCCAGCTTGGGACAATTCAACACCGGGGAGCTGTTTTTT. It translates to CASLGQFNTGELFF.